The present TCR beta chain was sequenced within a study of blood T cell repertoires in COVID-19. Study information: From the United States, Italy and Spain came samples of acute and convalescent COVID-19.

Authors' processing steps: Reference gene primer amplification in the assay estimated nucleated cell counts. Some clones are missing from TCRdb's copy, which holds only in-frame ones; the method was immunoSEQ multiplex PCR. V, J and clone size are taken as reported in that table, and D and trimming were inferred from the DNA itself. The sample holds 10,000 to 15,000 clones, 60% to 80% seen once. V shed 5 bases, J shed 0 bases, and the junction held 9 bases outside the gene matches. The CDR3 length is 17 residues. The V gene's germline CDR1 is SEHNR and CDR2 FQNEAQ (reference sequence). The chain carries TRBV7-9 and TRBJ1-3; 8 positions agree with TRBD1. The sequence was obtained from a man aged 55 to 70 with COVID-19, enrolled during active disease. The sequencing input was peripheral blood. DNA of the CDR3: TGTGCCAGCAGCCCGCGGACAGGGCTTCGCTCTGGAAACACCATATATTTT. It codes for CASSPRTGLRSGNTIYF. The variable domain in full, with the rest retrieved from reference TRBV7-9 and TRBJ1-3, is DTGVSQNPRHKITKRGQNVTFRCDPISEHNRLYWYRQTLGQGPEFLTYFQNEAQLEKSRLLSDRFSAERPKGSFSTLEIQRTEQGDSAMYLCASSPRTGLRSGNTIYFGEGSWLTVV.